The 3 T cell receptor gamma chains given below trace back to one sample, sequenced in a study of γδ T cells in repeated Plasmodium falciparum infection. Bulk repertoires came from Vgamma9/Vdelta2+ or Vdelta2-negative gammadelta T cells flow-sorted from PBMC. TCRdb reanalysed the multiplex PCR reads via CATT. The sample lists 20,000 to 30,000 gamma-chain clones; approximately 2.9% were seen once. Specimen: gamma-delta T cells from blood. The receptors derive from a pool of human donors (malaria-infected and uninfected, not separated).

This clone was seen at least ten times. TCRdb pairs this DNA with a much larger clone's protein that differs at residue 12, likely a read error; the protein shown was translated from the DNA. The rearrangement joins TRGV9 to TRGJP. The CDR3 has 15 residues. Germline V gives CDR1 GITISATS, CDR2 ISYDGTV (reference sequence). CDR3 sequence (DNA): TGTGCCTTGTGGGAGTTAAAGTTGGGCAAAAAAAGCAAGGTATTT. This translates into CALWELKLGKKSKVF.

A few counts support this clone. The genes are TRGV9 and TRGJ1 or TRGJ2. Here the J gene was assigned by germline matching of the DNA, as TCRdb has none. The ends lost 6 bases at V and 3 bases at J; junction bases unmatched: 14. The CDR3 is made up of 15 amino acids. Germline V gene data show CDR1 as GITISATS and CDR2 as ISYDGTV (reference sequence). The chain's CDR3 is CALWQLRGFYYKKLF. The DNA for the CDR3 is TGTGCCTTGTGGCAACTAAGGGGCTTTTATTATAAGAAACTCTTT.

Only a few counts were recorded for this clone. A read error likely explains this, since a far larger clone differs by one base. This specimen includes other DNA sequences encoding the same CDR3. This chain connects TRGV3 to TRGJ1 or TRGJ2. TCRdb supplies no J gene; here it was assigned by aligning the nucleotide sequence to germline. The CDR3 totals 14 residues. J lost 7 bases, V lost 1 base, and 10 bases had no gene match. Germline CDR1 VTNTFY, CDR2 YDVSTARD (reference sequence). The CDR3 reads CATWDSDWSYKKLF. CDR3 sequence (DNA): TGTGCCACCTGGGACAGCGATTGGTCCTATAAGAAACTCTTT.